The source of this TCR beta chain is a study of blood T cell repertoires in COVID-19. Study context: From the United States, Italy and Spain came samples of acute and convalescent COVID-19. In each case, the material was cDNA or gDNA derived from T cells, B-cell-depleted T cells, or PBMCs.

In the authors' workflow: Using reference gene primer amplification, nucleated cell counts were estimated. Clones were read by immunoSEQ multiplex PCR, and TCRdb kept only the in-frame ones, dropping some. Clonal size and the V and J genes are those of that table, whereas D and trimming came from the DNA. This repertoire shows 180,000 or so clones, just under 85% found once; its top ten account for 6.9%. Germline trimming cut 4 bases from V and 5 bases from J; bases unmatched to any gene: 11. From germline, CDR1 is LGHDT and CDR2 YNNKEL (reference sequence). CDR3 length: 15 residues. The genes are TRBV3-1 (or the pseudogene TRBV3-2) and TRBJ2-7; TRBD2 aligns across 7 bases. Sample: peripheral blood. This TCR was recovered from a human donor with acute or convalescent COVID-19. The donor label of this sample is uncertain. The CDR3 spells CASSLLAGAVHEQYF. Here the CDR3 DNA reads TGTGCCAGCAGCCTATTGGCGGGAGCGGTCCACGAGCAGTACTTC.